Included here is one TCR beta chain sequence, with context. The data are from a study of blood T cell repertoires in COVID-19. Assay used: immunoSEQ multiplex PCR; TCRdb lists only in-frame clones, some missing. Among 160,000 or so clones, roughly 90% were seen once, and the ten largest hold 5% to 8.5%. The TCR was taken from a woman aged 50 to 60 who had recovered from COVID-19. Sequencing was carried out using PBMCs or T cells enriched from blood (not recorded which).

This CDR3 is CASSLPPAGGLVEAQYF. CDR3 bases: TGTGCCAGCAGCTTACCCCCAGCGGGGGGGCTAGTCGAGGCGCAGTATTTT. The gene calls are TRBV7-2 and TRBJ2-3, with 10 bases that match TRBD2. Germline trimming cut 2 bases from V and 10 bases from J; bases unmatched to any gene: 15. The CDR3 is made up of 17 amino acids. CDR1 is SGHTA and CDR2 is FQGNSA in the germline V gene.